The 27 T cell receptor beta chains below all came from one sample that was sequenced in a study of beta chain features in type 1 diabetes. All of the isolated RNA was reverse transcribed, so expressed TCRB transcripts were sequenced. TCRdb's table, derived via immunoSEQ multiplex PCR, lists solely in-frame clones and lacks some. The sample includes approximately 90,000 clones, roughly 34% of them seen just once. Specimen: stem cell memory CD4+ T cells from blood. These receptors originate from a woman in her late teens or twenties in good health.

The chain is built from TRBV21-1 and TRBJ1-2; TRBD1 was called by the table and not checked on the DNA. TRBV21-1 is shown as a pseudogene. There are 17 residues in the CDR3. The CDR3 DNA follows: TGTGCCAGCAGCATCGGGACAGGGGACCCTCCTAACTATGGCTACACCTTC. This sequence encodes CASSIGTGDPPNYGYTF.

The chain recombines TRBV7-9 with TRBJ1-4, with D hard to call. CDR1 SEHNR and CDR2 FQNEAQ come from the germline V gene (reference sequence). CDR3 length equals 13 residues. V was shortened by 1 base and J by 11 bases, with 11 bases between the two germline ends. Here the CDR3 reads CASSLDGENKLFF. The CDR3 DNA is TGTGCCAGCAGCTTAGATGGGGAGAACAAACTGTTTTTT.

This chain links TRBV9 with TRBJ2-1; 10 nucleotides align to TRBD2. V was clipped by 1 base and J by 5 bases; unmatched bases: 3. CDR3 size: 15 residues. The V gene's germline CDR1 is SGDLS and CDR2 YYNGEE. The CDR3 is CASSVLAGVNNEQFF. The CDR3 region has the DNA TGTGCCAGCAGCGTACTAGCGGGGGTTAACAATGAGCAGTTCTTC.

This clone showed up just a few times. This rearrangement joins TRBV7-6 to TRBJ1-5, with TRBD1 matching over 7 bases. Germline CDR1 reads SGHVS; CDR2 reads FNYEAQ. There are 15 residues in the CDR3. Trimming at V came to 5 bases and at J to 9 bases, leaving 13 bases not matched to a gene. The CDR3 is CASSPTGSPQSPQHF. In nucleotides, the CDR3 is TGTGCCAGCAGCCCGACAGGGAGCCCGCAATCGCCCCAGCATTTT.

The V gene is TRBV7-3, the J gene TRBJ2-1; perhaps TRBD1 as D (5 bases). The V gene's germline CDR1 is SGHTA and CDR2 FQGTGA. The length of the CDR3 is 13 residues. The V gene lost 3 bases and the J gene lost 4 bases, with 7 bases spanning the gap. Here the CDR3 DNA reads TGTGCCAGCAGCTTGACAGAGTACAATGAGCAGTTCTTC. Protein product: CASSLTEYNEQFF.

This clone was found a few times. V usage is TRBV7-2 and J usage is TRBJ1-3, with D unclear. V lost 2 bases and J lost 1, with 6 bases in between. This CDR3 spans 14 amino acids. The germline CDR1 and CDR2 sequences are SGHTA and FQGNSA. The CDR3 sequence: CASSLNPSGNTIYF. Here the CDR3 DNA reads TGTGCCAGCAGCTTAAATCCATCTGGAAACACCATATATTTT. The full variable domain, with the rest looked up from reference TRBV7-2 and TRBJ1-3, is GAGVSQSPSNKVTEKGKDVELRCDPISGHTALYWYRQSLGQGLEFLIYFQGNSAPDKSGLPSDRFSAERTGGSVSTLTIQRTQQEDSAVYLCASSLNPSGNTIYFGEGSWLTVV.

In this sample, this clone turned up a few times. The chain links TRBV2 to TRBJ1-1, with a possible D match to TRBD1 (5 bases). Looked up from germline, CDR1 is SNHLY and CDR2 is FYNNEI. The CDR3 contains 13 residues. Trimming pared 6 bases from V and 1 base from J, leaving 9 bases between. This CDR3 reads CASRTGGNTEAFF. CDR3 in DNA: TGTGCCAGCAGGACGGGGGGGAACACTGAAGCTTTCTTT.

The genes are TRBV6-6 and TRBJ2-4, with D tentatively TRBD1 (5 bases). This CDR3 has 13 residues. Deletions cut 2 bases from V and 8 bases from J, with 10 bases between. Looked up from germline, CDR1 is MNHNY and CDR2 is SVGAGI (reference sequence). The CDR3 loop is CASSYQGSDIQYF. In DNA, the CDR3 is TGTGCCAGCAGTTACCAGGGTTCAGACATTCAGTACTTC.

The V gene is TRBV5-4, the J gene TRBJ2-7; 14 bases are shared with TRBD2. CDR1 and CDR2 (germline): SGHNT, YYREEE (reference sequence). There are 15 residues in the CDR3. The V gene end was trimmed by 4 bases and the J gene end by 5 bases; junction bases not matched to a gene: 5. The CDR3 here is CASSAPGLAGDEQYF. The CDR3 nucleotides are TGTGCCAGCAGCGCTCCGGGACTAGCGGGAGACGAGCAGTACTTC.

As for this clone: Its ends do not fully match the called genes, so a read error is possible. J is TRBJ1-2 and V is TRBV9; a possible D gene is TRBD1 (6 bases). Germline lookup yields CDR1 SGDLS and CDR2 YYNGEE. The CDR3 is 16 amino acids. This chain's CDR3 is CASSGRGGRLSHGCTF. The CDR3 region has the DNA TGTGCCAGCAGCGGGCGGGGGGGCCGCCTTTCCCATGGCTGCACCTTC.

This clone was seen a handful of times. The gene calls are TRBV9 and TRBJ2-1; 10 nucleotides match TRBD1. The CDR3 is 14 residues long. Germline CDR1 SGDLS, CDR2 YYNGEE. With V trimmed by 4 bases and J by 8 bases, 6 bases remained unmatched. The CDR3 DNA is TGTGCCAGCAGCCCCCGGGACAGGGGTGATGAGCAGTTCTTC. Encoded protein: CASSPRDRGDEQFF.

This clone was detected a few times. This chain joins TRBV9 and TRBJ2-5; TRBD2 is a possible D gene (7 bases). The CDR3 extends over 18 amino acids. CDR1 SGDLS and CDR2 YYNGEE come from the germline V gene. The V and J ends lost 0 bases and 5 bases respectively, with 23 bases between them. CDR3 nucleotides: TGTGCCAGCAGCGTAGTAGCCCCCTTGGGGGGGCGGTTGGAGACCCAGTACTTC. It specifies CASSVVAPLGGRLETQYF.

The CDR3: CASSLGPVLYGYTF. The DNA of the CDR3 is TGTGCCAGCAGCTTGGGTCCGGTTCTCTATGGCTACACCTTC. The chain couples TRBV5-4 to TRBJ1-2, with D hard to call. There are 14 residues in the CDR3. CDR1 is SGHNT, CDR2 YYREEE, per germline (reference sequence). V dropped 0 bases and J dropped 4 bases, with 10 bases sitting between them. The full variable domain, completed using reference TRBV5-4 and TRBJ1-2, is ETGVTQSPTHLIKTRGQQVTLRCSSQSGHNTVSWYQQALGQGPQFIFQYYREEENGRGNFPPRFSGLQFPNYSSELNVNALELDDSALYLCASSLGPVLYGYTFGSGTRLTVV.

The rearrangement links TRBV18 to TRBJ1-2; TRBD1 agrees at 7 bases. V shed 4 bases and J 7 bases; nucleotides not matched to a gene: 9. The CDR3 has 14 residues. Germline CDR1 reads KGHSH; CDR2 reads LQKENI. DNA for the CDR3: TGTGCCAGCTCACTAGGCGGGACAGCTAGTGGCTACACCTTC. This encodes CASSLGGTASGYTF.

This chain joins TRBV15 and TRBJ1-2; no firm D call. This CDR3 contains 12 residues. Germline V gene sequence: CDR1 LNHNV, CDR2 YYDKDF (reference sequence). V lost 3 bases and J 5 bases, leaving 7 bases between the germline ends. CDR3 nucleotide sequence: TGTGCCACCAGCAGTAGCGGGTATGGCTACACCTTC. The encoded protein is CATSSSGYGYTF.

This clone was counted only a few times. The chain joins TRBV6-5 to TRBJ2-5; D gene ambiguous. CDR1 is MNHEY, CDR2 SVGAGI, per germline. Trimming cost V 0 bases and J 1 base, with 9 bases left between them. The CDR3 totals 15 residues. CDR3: CASSYSFTAQETQYF. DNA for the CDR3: TGTGCCAGCAGTTACTCCTTCACAGCCCAAGAGACCCAGTACTTC.

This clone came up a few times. CDR3 residues: CASSSGQGYYGYTF. The CDR3 nucleotides are TGTGCCAGCAGTTCCGGACAGGGCTATTATGGCTACACCTTC. The chain couples TRBV6-6 to TRBJ1-2; 8 positions match TRBD1. The J segment lost 5 bases and the V segment lost 4 bases, leaving 6 bases of the junction unmatched. The V gene's germline CDR1 is MNHNY and CDR2 SVGAGI (reference sequence). CDR3 length: 14 amino acids.

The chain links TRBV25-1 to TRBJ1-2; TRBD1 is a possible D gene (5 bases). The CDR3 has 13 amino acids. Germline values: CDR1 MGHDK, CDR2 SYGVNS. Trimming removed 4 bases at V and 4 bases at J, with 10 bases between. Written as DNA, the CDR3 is TGTGCCAGCAGTGGGGGCATGGCCTATGGCTACACCTTC. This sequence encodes CASSGGMAYGYTF.

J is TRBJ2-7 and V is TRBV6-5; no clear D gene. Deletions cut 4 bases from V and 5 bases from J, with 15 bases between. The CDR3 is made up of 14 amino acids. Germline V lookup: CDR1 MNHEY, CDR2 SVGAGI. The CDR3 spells CASSFTSGFNEQYF. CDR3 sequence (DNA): TGTGCCAGCAGTTTCACGTCCGGGTTTAACGAGCAGTACTTC.

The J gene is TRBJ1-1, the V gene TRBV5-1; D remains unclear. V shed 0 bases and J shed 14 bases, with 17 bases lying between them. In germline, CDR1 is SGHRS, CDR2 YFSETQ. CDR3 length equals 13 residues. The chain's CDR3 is CASSLAGMKVLFF. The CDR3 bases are TGCGCCAGCAGCTTGGCGGGGATGAAAGTATTGTTCTTT.

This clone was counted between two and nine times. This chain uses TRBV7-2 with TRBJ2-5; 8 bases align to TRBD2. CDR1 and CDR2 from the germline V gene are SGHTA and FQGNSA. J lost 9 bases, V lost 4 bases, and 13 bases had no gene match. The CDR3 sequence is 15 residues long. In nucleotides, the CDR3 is TGTGCCAGCAGCTCCACGAGTAGCGGGAATTTGGCCCAGTACTTC. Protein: CASSSTSSGNLAQYF.

CDR3 protein: CATSREYETYEQYF. CDR3 in DNA: TGTGCCACCAGCAGAGAGTACGAGACCTACGAGCAGTACTTC. The chain links TRBV15 to TRBJ2-7; D gene unclear. V was clipped by 0 bases and J by 2 bases, with 8 bases between them. From germline, CDR1 is LNHNV and CDR2 YYDKDF (reference sequence). This CDR3 is 14 amino acids long.

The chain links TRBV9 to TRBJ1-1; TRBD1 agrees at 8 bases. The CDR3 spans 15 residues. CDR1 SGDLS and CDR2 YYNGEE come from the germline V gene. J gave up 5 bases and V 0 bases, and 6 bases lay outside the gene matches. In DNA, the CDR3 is TGTGCCAGCAGCGTAGATGGACAGGGAAATACTGAAGCTTTCTTT. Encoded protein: CASSVDGQGNTEAFF.

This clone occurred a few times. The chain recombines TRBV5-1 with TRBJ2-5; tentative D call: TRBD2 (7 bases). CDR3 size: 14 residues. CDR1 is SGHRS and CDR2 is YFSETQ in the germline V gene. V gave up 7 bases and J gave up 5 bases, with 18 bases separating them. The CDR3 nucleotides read TGCGCCAGCCGTCTCTCGGGGGGCCCGGAGACCCAGTACTTC. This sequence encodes CASRLSGGPETQYF.

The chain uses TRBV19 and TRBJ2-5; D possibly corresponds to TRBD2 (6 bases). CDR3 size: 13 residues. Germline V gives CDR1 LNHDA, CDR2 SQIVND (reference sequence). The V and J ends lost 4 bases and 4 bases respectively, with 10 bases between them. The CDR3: CASSTSARETQYF. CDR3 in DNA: TGTGCCAGTAGTACTAGCGCTCGAGAGACCCAGTACTTC.

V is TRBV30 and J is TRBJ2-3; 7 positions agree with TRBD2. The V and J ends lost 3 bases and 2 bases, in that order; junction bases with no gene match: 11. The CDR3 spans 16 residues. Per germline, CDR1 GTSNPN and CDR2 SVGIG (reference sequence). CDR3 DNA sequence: TGTGCCTGGAGAACGGGAGGCCGATCCTTCACAGATACGCAGTATTTT. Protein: CAWRTGGRSFTDTQYF. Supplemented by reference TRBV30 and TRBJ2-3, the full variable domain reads SQTIHQWPATLVQPVGSPLSLECTVEGTSNPNLYWYRQAAGRGLQLLFYSVGIGQISSEVPQNLSASRPQDRQFILSSKKLLLSDSGFYLCAWRTGGRSFTDTQYFGPGTRLTVL.

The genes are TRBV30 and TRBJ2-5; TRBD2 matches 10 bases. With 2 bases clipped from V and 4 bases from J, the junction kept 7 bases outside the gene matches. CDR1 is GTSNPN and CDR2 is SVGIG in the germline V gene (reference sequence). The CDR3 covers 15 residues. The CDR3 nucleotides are TGTGCCTGGAGTAGTAGCGGGGGGTTCCGAGAGACCCAGTACTTC. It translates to CAWSSSGGFRETQYF.